The source of this T cell receptor beta chain is a study of shared clonotypes between healthy human individuals (dated by TCRdb to the early 2020s). Concerning the study at large: The cohort comprised a couple of women and a few men aged 18 to 49 years. For each donor, three plates each were used for CD4 naive and CD4 memory, two plates were used for CD8 naive, and one plate was used for CD8 memory. To estimate repertoire size and how much clonotypes are shared between individuals, the study performed deep sequencing of blood TCR repertoires from roughly five healthy adults. Different laboratories and diverse techniques were used to prepare libraries and sequence TCR repertoires, to increase sequencing depth and limit assay-specific biases. Leukapheresis yielded between about 0.8 and 9.5 billion PBMCs per donor.

TCR CDR3 regions were amplified from genomic DNA by multiplex PCR using the deep immunoSEQ assay. Extracted genomic DNA from each cell subset was distributed evenly across all wells of several immunoSEQ 96-well plates, and each plate was treated as a replicate. For sorted subsets, around 200 ng genomic DNA, equal to about 30,000 T cell genomes, was loaded into each replicate PCR. The purified libraries were quantified using a Qubit 3.0 fluorometer, sized with a Bioanalyzer 2100, and then quantified again using the KAPA Library Quantification kit. Every immunoSEQ 96-well plate was sequenced on a dedicated single-read 150-cycle Illumina NextSeq 550 flow cell. The published analysis was carried out like this. Because the immunoSEQ output held only junctional sequences and lacked quality scores, the filtering could not match the filtering applied to full-length reads. Sequences were annotated with PyIR, a Python wrapper for IgBLAST v1.9, and V/J genes and CDR3 were assigned using IMGT germline references. Reads were filtered out if the reads had weak V/J assignments (E-value above 1e-6), no CDR3, stop codons, out-of-frame junctions, or ambiguous translated residues. V3J clonotypes were defined by identical inferred V gene, J gene, and CDR3 amino acid sequence. Percentage overlap between repertoires was computed as shared unique clonotypes divided by the size of the smaller repertoire. Repertoire richness was assessed with RTK rarefaction, the Chao1 estimator, and Recon v2.1 estimates of unobserved clonotypes. For all TCRbeta clonotypes obtained by the gDNA method from a handful of donors, generation probabilities were computed with OLGA. The source is immuneACCESS, and TCRdb retained only in-frame sequences with V and J called. Part of the clones is not carried over; for the studies checked, unresolved V genes explain less than half of this, and the remainder is unexplained. That table gives V, J and clone size, and the DNA gave D and trimming. The sample table contains some 900,000 clones; only one count was recorded for 76% of them. About 1.5% of the sample is taken by the ten largest.

Paper-wide results and their limitations: Only blood was sampled, and tissue TCR repertoires likely differ from those in blood. Rarefaction of sorted-subset datasets indicated incomplete sequencing despite the large sequencing depth. Compared with non-shared clonotypes, clonotypes shared by all four sorted-subset donors had higher generation probabilities. Sharing across several donors was observed for about 4.8% of naive CD4, about 3.2% of naive CD8, 2% to 2.5% of memory CD4, and around 0.42% of memory CD8 clonotypes. Estimated clonotype richness was generally larger for naive than for memory subsets. The genetic and exposure-history diversity represented was limited by the small number of donors. Pairwise subsampling led to the expectation that sequencing depth would affect the degree of clonotype sharing among donors.

Ten or more counts support this clone. Its antigen remains undetermined. Base quality data are lacking; no much larger clone is found one base away. The donors were healthy, HIV-negative adults with no recently reported acute infections or vaccinations. Only Caucasian adults living in Nashville, Tennessee, USA were represented among the donors. Magnetic negative selection was used to enrich CD4+ T cells, after which naive cells were positively selected on CD45RA and the negative fraction became the memory subset. Blood was collected by leukapheresis, and PBMCs were isolated by Ficoll-Histopaque density gradient centrifugation and then cryopreserved in liquid nitrogen vapor phase. Purity and quantity of every magnetically sorted T cell population were checked by analytical flow cytometry. Genomic DNA was isolated from every sorted fraction and measured by UV absorbance on a Nanodrop 2000c. The source of this sequence is a man in his late teens or twenties in good health. Specimen: memory CD4+ T cells sorted from blood. What this sample's cell subset or site label stands for: CD45RA-negative fraction.

The CDR3 has the sequence CASSPLGGGNQPQHF. The DNA sequence is given as TGTGCCAGCAGCCCCCTGGGGGGAGGCAATCAGCCCCAGCATTTT. In this chain, TRBV11-2 is recombined with TRBJ1-5; possibly the D gene is TRBD1, per 5 matching bases. V loses 5 bases, J loses 2 bases, and the germline ends lie 13 bases apart. The CDR3, from cysteine to phenylalanine, totals 15 residues. The kept DNA is CDR3 alone, 45 bases in frame from the first base. CDR1 SGHAT and CDR2 FQNNGV were looked up in the germline V gene. With all but the CDR3 taken from the reference TRBV11-2 and TRBJ1-5 genes, the full variable domain is: EAGVAQSPRYKIIEKRQSVAFWCNPISGHATLYWYQQILGQGPKLLIQFQNNGVVDDSQLPKDRFSAERLKGVDSTLKIQPAKLEDSAVYLCASSPLGGGNQPQHFGDGTRLSIL.